Listed below are T cell receptor beta chains from one sample, sequenced in a study of blood T cell repertoires in COVID-19. TCRdb keeps only in-frame clones here, not all; method: immunoSEQ multiplex PCR. The repertoire holds around 270,000 clones, with around 82% as singletons. The sequencing sample was made of peripheral blood. These receptors came from a human donor with COVID-19, enrolled during active disease. The donor label of this sample is uncertain. CDR3s include the opening cysteine and the closing phenylalanine or tryptophan. A D gene is named only where the DNA matches it firmly. Only some rows state a clone size, as once, few, many or a class for expanded clones.

TRBV6-5	-	few	TRBJ2-1	TGTGCCAGCAGTTACTCCAAGGGGGAGCACTACAATGAGCAGTTCTTC	CASSYSKGEHYNEQFF
TRBV15	TRBD1	-	TRBJ2-7	TGTGCCACCAGCAGAGGGGGGACAGGCTACGAGCAGTACTTC	CATSRGGTGYEQYF
TRBV2	TRBD2	-	TRBJ2-1	TGTGCCAGCAGTGTAAGGTCGGCGGGAGGGACCAATGAGCAGTTCTTC	CASSVRSAGGTNEQFF
TRBV16	TRBD1	-	TRBJ2-2	TGTGCCAGCAGCCAATTCGGGACAGGGGAGACCGGGGAGCTGTTTTTT	CASSQFGTGETGELFF
TRBV25-1	TRBD1	few	TRBJ1-2	TGTGCCAGCAGTGCGCCCGGGACAGCTTATGGCTACACCTTC	CASSAPGTAYGYTF
TRBV5-1	TRBD1	-	TRBJ2-7	TGCGCCAGCAGGCCCCGTGACTCCGGGACAGGGCATTACGAGCAGTACTTC	CASRPRDSGTGHYEQYF
TRBV7-9	-	-	TRBJ1-1	TGTGCCAGCAGCTTCGGCAGGGACACTGAAGCTTTCTTT	CASSFGRDTEAFF
TRBV5-4	TRBD1	-	TRBJ1-2	TGTGCCAGCAGCTTTATGTCTGGCAGGGGGTCCTTCTATGGCTACACCTTC	CASSFMSGRGSFYGYTF
TRBV11-2	-	-	TRBJ1-2	TGTGCCAGCAGCTTAAGGAGCGGGACCCAATATGGCTACACCTTC	CASSLRSGTQYGYTF
TRBV18	TRBD1	-	TRBJ1-1	TGTGCCAGCTCAGGGGACAGCAACACTGAAGCTTTCTTT	CASSGDSNTEAFF
TRBV7-3	-	-	TRBJ2-7	TGTGCCAGCAGCTTATGGGGAAGCGGTGGTTACGAGCAGTACTTC	CASSLWGSGGYEQYF
TRBV30	-	few	TRBJ1-2	TGTGCCTGGACGTGGGGGGTCAGCAATAACTATGGCTACACCTTC	CAWTWGVSNNYGYTF
TRBV5-1	TRBD1	few	TRBJ1-4	TGCGCCAGCAGCTTGGCGGGACAGGGACCGGAAAAACTGTTTTTT	CASSLAGQGPEKLFF
TRBV5-1	TRBD2	-	TRBJ2-1	TGCGCCAGCAGCGCTAGCGGACCCTACAATGAGCAGTTCTTC	CASSASGPYNEQFF
TRBV21-1	-	few	TRBJ1-2	TGTGCCAGCAGCAAAAACGGGTGGAGACAGCGGGAAGGCTATGGCTACACCTTC	CASSKNGWRQREGYGYTF
TRBV19	-	-	TRBJ1-2	TGTGCCAGTAGTATAGCGGCAGGGAGCTACACCTTC	CASSIAAGSYTF
TRBV2	TRBD2	-	TRBJ2-1	TGTGCCAGCAGGGCCGGGACTACATACAATGAGCAGTTCTTC	CASRAGTTYNEQFF
TRBV15	TRBD1	-	TRBJ2-2	TGTGCCACCAGCAGGGGGACAGGGGAGAACACCGGGGAGCTGTTTTTT	CATSRGTGENTGELFF
TRBV12-3/TRBV12-4	TRBD1	-	TRBJ1-2	TGTGCCAGCAACCCGACAGGGCAAGCTGGCTACACCTTC	CASNPTGQAGYTF
TRBV30	TRBD2	-	TRBJ2-7	TGTGCCTGGGGGGGTCTAGCGGGCCTTTACGAGCAGTACTTC	CAWGGLAGLYEQYF
TRBV5-4	-	-	TRBJ1-6	TGTGCCAGCAGCCTTCCTCCAGGGACTGATTCACCCCTCCACTTT	CASSLPPGTDSPLHF
TRBV5-1	TRBD1	-	TRBJ1-3	TGCGCCAGCAGCTTGAACCTGGCGGGGACAGGGAGTAACACCATATATTTT	CASSLNLAGTGSNTIYF
TRBV11-3	TRBD1	-	TRBJ1-1	TGTGCCAGCAGCCCCGGGCCCGGGACAGAGAACACTGAAGCTTTCTTT	CASSPGPGTENTEAFF
TRBV6-6	-	-	TRBJ1-2	TGTGCCAGCAGGCGTGGTCCCGATAACTATGGCTACACCTTC	CASRRGPDNYGYTF
TRBV6-5	TRBD1	-	TRBJ1-5	TGTGCCAGCAGGCGGACAGGGAGGTCCCAGCCCCAGCATTTT	CASRRTGRSQPQHF
TRBV6-1	-	-	TRBJ1-2	TGTGCCAGCAGTGAAGGTCAGGGGTCCTATGGCTACACCTTC	CASSEGQGSYGYTF